This T cell receptor beta chain was profiled in a study of cytomegalovirus exposure and HLA in healthy donors. PCR employed 60 Vbeta and 13 Jbeta primers. Sequencing used immunoSEQ multiplex PCR; TCRdb keeps in-frame clones, though not all of them. The repertoire holds roughly 120,000 clones, over 75% seen once, with 2.5% in the top ten. In regard to this clone: What it binds is unknown.

General study findings and limits: A further, later analysis showed that HLA-associated TCR beta chains (compared with equally common others) were more clonally expanded. According to a later analysis, donors in an Asian-associated ancestry cluster reportedly had fewer N-insertions than the 666-donor mean.

The source of this sequence is a woman between 18 and 29 years old in good health and CMV-seronegative. The sample taken for sequencing was PBMCs.

CDR3 residues: CASSNQQTANEKLFF. The CDR3, as DNA: TGTGCCAGTAGTAATCAGCAGACAGCTAATGAAAAACTGTTTTTT. The chain links TRBV19 to TRBJ1-4, with a weak D call TRBD1 (5 bases). This CDR3 spans 15 amino acids. Looked up from germline, CDR1 is LNHDA and CDR2 is SQIVND (reference sequence). V was trimmed by 4 bases and J by 3 bases, leaving 12 bases between them.